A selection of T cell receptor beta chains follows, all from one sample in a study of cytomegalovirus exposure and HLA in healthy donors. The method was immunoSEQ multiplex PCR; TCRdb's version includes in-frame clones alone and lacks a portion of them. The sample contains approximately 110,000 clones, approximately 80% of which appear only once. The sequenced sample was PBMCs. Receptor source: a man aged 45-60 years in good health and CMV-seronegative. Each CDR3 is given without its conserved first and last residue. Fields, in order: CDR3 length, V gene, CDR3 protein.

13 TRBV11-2 ASSPTGGPAGELF
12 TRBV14 ASSHFRGNTEAF
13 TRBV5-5 ASSLPGDWADTQY
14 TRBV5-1 ASSPRLQAPDNEQF
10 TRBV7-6 ASSEGEETQY
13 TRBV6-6 ASSLGQPNSYEQY
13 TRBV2 ASSFRAGKPYEQY
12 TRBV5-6 ASSLVGGAEPQH
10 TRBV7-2 ASSFPLGQQY
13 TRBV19 ASSMGQGYNSPLH
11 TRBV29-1 SVDVIGQGEAF
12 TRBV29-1 SVVGGRRGEAQY
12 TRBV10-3 AISRLETGETQY
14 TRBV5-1 ASSVEGTGNTGELF
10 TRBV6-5 ASKQGAQEQY
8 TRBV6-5 ASGQGSLH
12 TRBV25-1 ASSEFAGAETQY
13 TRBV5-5 ASSFRTESSYEQY
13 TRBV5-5 ASSLEGQGLNEQF
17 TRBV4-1 ASSHYGTGALSGANVLT
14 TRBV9 ASSVGGAGADYEQY
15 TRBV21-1 ASSKVLAGSSYNEQF
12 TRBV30 AWSVQGRDQPQH
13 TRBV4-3 ASSQQNGREAEQF
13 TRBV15 ATSRDRTGFYEQY
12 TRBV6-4 ASSVASGTDTQY
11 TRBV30 AWSEQGNQPQH
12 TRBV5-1 ASSFGTTQETQY
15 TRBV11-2 ASSPSIGALGNTEAF
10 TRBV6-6 ASSLESYGYT
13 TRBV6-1 ASSEIAGDLGTQY
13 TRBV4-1 ASSQEGNPSGGYT
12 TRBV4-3 ASSQGRTWDTQY
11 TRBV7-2 ASRDRDVRTQY
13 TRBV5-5 ASSPGTVNTGELF
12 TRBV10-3 AISTRGEQETQY
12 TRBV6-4 ASARREGADTQY
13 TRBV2 ASRALAGGSYEQY
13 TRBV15 ATSRDLGGKYEQY
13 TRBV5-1 ASSSGTGIAGELF
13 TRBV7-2 ASSSLAGGIYEQY
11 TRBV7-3 ASSLAGLGGYT
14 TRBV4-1 ASSQDPGGNTGELF